These T cell receptor beta chains were read from a single sample in a study of blood T cell repertoires in COVID-19. Using immunoSEQ multiplex PCR, the repertoire was profiled, and TCRdb retains in-frame clones only, with some absent. The sample has approximately 69,000 clones; about four fifths are singletons. Sequencing input: peripheral blood. Receptors were obtained from a woman between 65 and 79 years old with acute or convalescent COVID-19. Each CDR3 is given with its conserved first and last residue. The D gene is left open where the match is weak. Size is omitted from some rows. Given values are once, few, many or a class for expanded clones.

d_gene: TRBD1
v_gene: TRBV10-1
j_gene: TRBJ1-4
abundance: .
len: 14
CDR3nt: TGCGCCAGCAGTGAGGACAGGGTTGCGGAAAAACTGTTTTTT
CDR3aa: CASSEDRVAEKLFF

d_gene: .
v_gene: TRBV28
j_gene: TRBJ2-5
abundance: .
len: 13
CDR3nt: TGTGCCAGCAGTTTCCCGGGGATCGGGGCCCAGTACTTC
CDR3aa: CASSFPGIGAQYF

d_gene: .
v_gene: TRBV5-6
j_gene: TRBJ2-1
abundance: .
len: 15
CDR3nt: TGTGCCAGCAGCTTTGGGCAGCACTCCTACAATGAGCAGTTCTTC
CDR3aa: CASSFGQHSYNEQFF

d_gene: .
v_gene: TRBV7-9
j_gene: TRBJ1-1
abundance: .
len: 14
CDR3nt: TGTGCCAGCGGGAGGGGAGAGAGAAACACTGAAGCTTTCTTT
CDR3aa: CASGRGERNTEAFF

d_gene: TRBD1
v_gene: TRBV7-6
j_gene: TRBJ2-2
abundance: .
len: 16
CDR3nt: TGTGCCAGCAGCTCCGGACAGGGGGCGGACACCGGGGAGCTGTTTTTT
CDR3aa: CASSSGQGADTGELFF

d_gene: .
v_gene: TRBV13
j_gene: TRBJ1-2
abundance: .
len: 15
CDR3nt: TGTGCCAGCAGCTTACGATCCCCTAGGCACTATGGCTACACCTTC
CDR3aa: CASSLRSPRHYGYTF

d_gene: .
v_gene: TRBV6-5
j_gene: TRBJ2-1
abundance: .
len: 13
CDR3nt: TGTGCCAGCAGTTACACTGTTTCCAATGAGCAGTTCTTC
CDR3aa: CASSYTVSNEQFF

d_gene: .
v_gene: TRBV28
j_gene: TRBJ1-3
abundance: .
len: 15
CDR3nt: TGTGCCACCAAGGACCATACAGGGATCGGAAACACCATATATTTT
CDR3aa: CATKDHTGIGNTIYF

d_gene: TRBD1
v_gene: TRBV7-9
j_gene: TRBJ2-5
abundance: .
len: 14
CDR3nt: TGTGCCAGCAGCTTAGTGACAGGGGAAGAGACCCAGTACTTC
CDR3aa: CASSLVTGEETQYF

d_gene: TRBD1
v_gene: TRBV5-1
j_gene: TRBJ1-4
abundance: .
len: 14
CDR3nt: TGCGCCAGCAGACCACAGGGGGCGAATGAAAAACTGTTTTTT
CDR3aa: CASRPQGANEKLFF

d_gene: TRBD2
v_gene: TRBV3-1/TRBV3-2
j_gene: TRBJ2-5
abundance: once
len: 16
CDR3nt: TGTGCCAGCAGCCAAGGTTCTAGCGGGAGAGTAGAGACCCAGTACTTC
CDR3aa: CASSQGSSGRVETQYF

d_gene: TRBD1
v_gene: TRBV28
j_gene: TRBJ1-2
abundance: .
len: 15
CDR3nt: TGTGCCAGCAGTTCCGGACAGGGATTCGACTATGGCTACACCTTC
CDR3aa: CASSSGQGFDYGYTF

d_gene: TRBD1
v_gene: TRBV27
j_gene: TRBJ2-5
abundance: .
len: 17
CDR3nt: TGTGCCAGCAGTCTCCGCCCTACAGGGGGCGCACGGGAGACCCAGTACTTC
CDR3aa: CASSLRPTGGARETQYF

d_gene: TRBD2
v_gene: TRBV6-2/TRBV6-3
j_gene: TRBJ2-1
abundance: .
len: 15
CDR3nt: TGTGCCAGCAGCTCCCGGACTAGCGGGTTCAATGAGCAGTTCTTC
CDR3aa: CASSSRTSGFNEQFF

d_gene: TRBD2
v_gene: TRBV4-2
j_gene: TRBJ2-3
abundance: .
len: 16
CDR3nt: TGTGCCAGCAGCCTTGGGGAGCGGGAGATGTCAGATACGCAGTATTTT
CDR3aa: CASSLGEREMSDTQYF

d_gene: .
v_gene: TRBV3-1/TRBV3-2
j_gene: TRBJ2-1
abundance: .
len: 13
CDR3nt: TGTGCCAGCAGCCAAGATTTGAGGAATGAGCAGTTCTTC
CDR3aa: CASSQDLRNEQFF